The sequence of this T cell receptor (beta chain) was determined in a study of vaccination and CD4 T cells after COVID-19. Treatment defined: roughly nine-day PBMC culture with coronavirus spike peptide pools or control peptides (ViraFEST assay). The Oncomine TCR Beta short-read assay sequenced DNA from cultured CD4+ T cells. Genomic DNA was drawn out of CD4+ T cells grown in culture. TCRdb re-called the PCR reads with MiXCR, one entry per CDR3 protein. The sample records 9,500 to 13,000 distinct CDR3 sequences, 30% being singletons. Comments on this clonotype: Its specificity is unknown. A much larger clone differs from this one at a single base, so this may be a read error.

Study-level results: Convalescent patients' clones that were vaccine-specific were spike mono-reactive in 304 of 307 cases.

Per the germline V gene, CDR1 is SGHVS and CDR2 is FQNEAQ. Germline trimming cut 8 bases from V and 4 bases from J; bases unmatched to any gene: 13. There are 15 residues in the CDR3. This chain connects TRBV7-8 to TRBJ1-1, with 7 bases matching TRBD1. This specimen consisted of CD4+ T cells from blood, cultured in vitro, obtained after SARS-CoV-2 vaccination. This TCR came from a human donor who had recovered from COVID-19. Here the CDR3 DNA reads TGTGCCAGCGGCCTCACACAGGGGTTTGGCACTGAAGCTTTCTTT. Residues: CASGLTQGFGTEAFF.